Shown below are 30 T cell receptor beta chains from a single sample sequenced in a study of shared clonotypes between healthy human individuals. Method: immunoSEQ multiplex PCR; TCRdb's copy keeps in-frame clones and lacks some. The sample carries about 470,000 clones, 70% to 80% recorded once. Sequencing input: PBMCs. The origin of the receptors is a woman in her thirties or forties in good health. Some clones in this sample may be carry-over from other donors' samples.

The chain uses TRBV7-7 and TRBJ2-3, with 7 bases aligning to TRBD2. This CDR3 comprises 15 residues. V shed 5 bases and J 2 bases; nucleotides not matched to a gene: 7. Per germline, CDR1 SSHAT and CDR2 FNYEAQ (reference sequence). CDR3 in DNA: TGTGCCAGCAGCCCGAGCGGGGCATACACAGATACGCAGTATTTT. This gives the protein CASSPSGAYTDTQYF.

The genes are TRBV2 and TRBJ1-1; perhaps TRBD1 as D (5 bases). Germline-derived CDR1 and CDR2 are SNHLY and FYNNEI. The CDR3 consists of 12 residues. V gave up 5 bases and J gave up 6 bases, with 10 bases separating them. As DNA, the CDR3 is TGTGCCAGCAGTATACGGGGCGCTGAAGCTTTCTTT. The encoded protein is CASSIRGAEAFF.

This clone has a count of ten or more. The chain carries TRBV2 and TRBJ1-2; 9 positions agree with TRBD1. The CDR3 is made up of 12 amino acids. V lost 6 bases and J lost 4; bases outside the gene matches: 0. From germline, CDR1 is SNHLY and CDR2 FYNNEI. The CDR3 nucleotides are TGTGCCAGCAGGACAGGGGGCTATGGCTACACCTTC. It translates to CASRTGGYGYTF.

This chain connects TRBV30 to TRBJ2-5; TRBD2 matches at 12 bases. The DNA end lines up better with TRBJ2-7; the J call may be wrong. Per the germline V gene, CDR1 is GTSNPN and CDR2 is SVGIG (reference sequence). The CDR3 consists of 13 residues. DNA of the CDR3: TGTGCCCGAAGACTAGCGGGAGTATACGAGCAGTACTTC. It specifies CARRLAGVYEQYF.

This chain joins TRBV27 and TRBJ2-3; 8 bases match TRBD1. The CDR3 is 14 residues long. With V trimmed by 4 bases and J by 3 bases, 3 bases remained unmatched. The germline V gene has CDR1 MNHEY and CDR2 SMNVEV (reference sequence). The CDR3 nucleotides read TGTGCCAGCAGTTGGACAGGGTTTACAGATACGCAGTATTTT. Protein sequence: CASSWTGFTDTQYF.

This clone was counted a single time. The genes are TRBV29-1 and TRBJ2-5, with 7 bases fitting TRBD1. The CDR3 is made up of 13 amino acids. From germline, CDR1 is SQVTM and CDR2 ANQGSEA. The junction had 11 bases not matched to a gene; V was cut back by 7 bases and J by 6 bases. This CDR3 is CSAALGGAKTQYF. In nucleotides, the CDR3 is TGCAGCGCCGCGTTAGGGGGCGCGAAGACCCAGTACTTC.

The CDR3 is CASSYGTSGRGTQYF. The CDR3 nucleotides read TGTGCCAGCAGTTATGGGACTAGCGGGCGGGGTACGCAGTATTTT. The chain recombines TRBV6-5 with TRBJ2-3, with TRBD2 matching 12 bases. There are 15 residues in the CDR3. Germline-derived CDR1 and CDR2 are MNHEY and SVGAGI. The junction had 6 bases not matched to a gene; V was cut back by 3 bases and J by 8 bases.

This clone was counted once. The rearrangement links TRBV5-6 to TRBJ1-2, with 9 nucleotides matching TRBD1. From germline, CDR1 is SGHDT and CDR2 YYEEEE. There are 16 residues in the CDR3. J lost 8 bases, V lost 2 bases, and 13 bases had no gene match. The CDR3 region is CASSFMGVGQGDGYTF. The CDR3 nucleotides are TGTGCCAGCAGCTTCATGGGGGTGGGACAGGGCGACGGCTACACCTTC. Drawing the rest from reference TRBV5-6 and TRBJ1-2, the complete variable domain is DAGVTQSPTHLIKTRGQQVTLRCSPKSGHDTVSWYQQALGQGPQFIFQYYEEEERQRGNFPDRFSGHQFPNYSSELNVNALLLGDSALYLCASSFMGVGQGDGYTFGSGTRLTVV.

V and J are TRBV4-3 and TRBJ2-3; D perhaps matches TRBD2 (6 bases). Germline assignment: CDR1 LGHNA and CDR2 YSLEER. Trimming stripped 4 bases from V and 2 bases from J, with 13 bases between. This CDR3 contains 15 residues. The CDR3 bases are TGCGCCAGCAGCCTCGGTTGGCGGGACACAGATACGCAGTATTTT. Amino acids: CASSLGWRDTDTQYF.

This clone was recorded a few times. The chain couples TRBV19 to TRBJ1-2; D is undetermined. Looked up from germline, CDR1 is LNHDA and CDR2 is SQIVND (reference sequence). CDR3 size: 14 residues. V lost 2 bases and J 5 bases, leaving 12 bases between the germline ends. The CDR3 region has the DNA TGTGCCAGTAGTATATCGACGGGAGGGTATGGCTACACCTTC. This sequence encodes CASSISTGGYGYTF.

The V gene is TRBV7-2, the J gene TRBJ2-2, with D hard to call. The CDR3 extends over 14 amino acids. Trimming shortened V by 5 bases and J by 3 bases, and 10 bases separated the two germline ends. From germline, CDR1 is SGHTA and CDR2 FQGNSA. The CDR3 DNA follows: TGTGCCAGCAGCCCCTCGCCCGACACCGGGGAGCTGTTTTTT. Amino acids: CASSPSPDTGELFF.

This chain uses TRBV27 with TRBJ2-2; D remains unclear. This CDR3 is built from 12 residues. Trimming removed 8 bases from V and 5 bases from J, with 9 bases in between. Per germline, CDR1 MNHEY and CDR2 SMNVEV (reference sequence). The CDR3 here is CASGFRTGELFF. The CDR3 DNA follows: TGTGCCAGCGGATTCAGAACCGGGGAGCTGTTTTTT.

J is TRBJ2-7 and V is TRBV5-4; 9 bases are shared with TRBD1. J lost 3 bases, V lost 4 bases, and 8 bases had no gene match. This CDR3 spans 15 amino acids. Germline V CDR1 and CDR2: SGHNT, YYREEE (reference sequence). The CDR3 bases are TGTGCCAGCAGCACCGGACAGGGGCCGTACTACGAGCAGTACTTC. Translating gives CASSTGQGPYYEQYF.

The rearrangement joins TRBV15 to TRBJ1-2, with 8 bases identical to TRBD1. This CDR3 comprises 15 residues. The trim removed 5 bases at V and 3 bases at J, leaving 8 bases unmatched. Germline lookup yields CDR1 LNHNV and CDR2 YYDKDF (reference sequence). In DNA, the CDR3 is TGTGCCACCAGCTTCAACAGGGGGGGCTACTATGGCTACACCTTC. Its protein product is CATSFNRGGYYGYTF.

This chain uses TRBV18 with TRBJ2-7; possible D gene TRBD1, 6 bases. The CDR3 spans 15 residues. V was trimmed by 2 bases and J by 5 bases, leaving 16 bases between them. CDR1 and CDR2 from the germline V gene are KGHSH and LQKENI. CDR3 nucleotide sequence: TGTGCCAGCTCACCAAGGACAGAAGTAGGTCACGAGCAGTACTTC. Translated: CASSPRTEVGHEQYF.

This clone occurred once. The V call is TRBV6-5, the J call TRBJ1-2; the D gene is possibly TRBD1 (6 bases). Deletions cut 8 bases from V and 1 base from J, with 14 bases between. Germline V gives CDR1 MNHEY, CDR2 SVGAGI. The CDR3 has 14 residues. The CDR3 nucleotides read TGTGCCAGCCGCCGCGGACAGATTAACTATGGCTACACCTTC. Residues: CASRRGQINYGYTF.

The J gene is TRBJ2-5, the V gene TRBV2, with D possibly matching TRBD1 (6 bases). V lost 6 bases and J lost 0, with 11 bases in between. The CDR3 is 14 amino acids. Germline values: CDR1 SNHLY, CDR2 FYNNEI. This CDR3 reads CASRHRVNQETQYF. CDR3 nucleotides: TGTGCCAGCAGGCACAGGGTGAACCAAGAGACCCAGTACTTC.

This clone was seen once. The chain links TRBV5-4 to TRBJ2-3, with TRBD2 matching 7 bases. CDR1 is SGHNT and CDR2 is YYREEE in the germline V gene (reference sequence). The J segment lost 5 bases and the V segment lost 3 bases, leaving 9 bases of the junction unmatched. The CDR3 is 15 residues long. Here the CDR3 DNA reads TGTGCCAGCAGCTCACCGGGACTAAATGTAGATACGCAGTATTTT. It specifies CASSSPGLNVDTQYF. Complete variable domain (other parts from reference TRBV5-4 and TRBJ2-3): ETGVTQSPTHLIKTRGQQVTLRCSSQSGHNTVSWYQQALGQGPQFIFQYYREEENGRGNFPPRFSGLQFPNYSSELNVNALELDDSALYLCASSSPGLNVDTQYFGPGTRLTVL.

The chain couples TRBV7-6 to TRBJ2-7; 9 bases match TRBD2. The CDR3 loop spans 15 amino acids. With 5 bases clipped from V and 2 bases from J, the junction kept 7 bases outside the gene matches. Germline V CDR1 and CDR2: SGHVS, FNYEAQ. The chain's CDR3 is CASSHRREGPYEQYF. In DNA form, the CDR3 reads TGTGCCAGCAGCCACAGGCGGGAGGGTCCCTACGAGCAGTACTTC.

The V call is TRBV6-4, the J call TRBJ2-1; 7 nucleotides line up with TRBD2. CDR1 MRHNA and CDR2 SNTAGT come from the germline V gene. Trimming at V came to 3 bases and at J to 3 bases, leaving 5 bases not matched to a gene. The CDR3 loop spans 15 amino acids. CDR3 residues: CASSDGLADYNEQFF. The CDR3 region has the DNA TGTGCCAGCAGTGATGGGCTAGCGGACTACAATGAGCAGTTCTTC.

The DNA for the CDR3 is TGTGCCAGCAGCTCTACAGAGACAGGGAAGAACAATGAGCAGTTCTTC. It specifies CASSSTETGKNNEQFF. This rearrangement joins TRBV7-9 to TRBJ2-1, with 7 bases aligning to TRBD1. With V trimmed by 4 bases and J by 5 bases, 11 bases remained unmatched. The germline V gene encodes CDR1 SEHNR and CDR2 FQNEAQ (reference sequence). CDR3 length equals 16 residues.

This chain joins TRBV5-1 and TRBJ1-1; a weak D match, TRBD1 (6 bases). Germline assignment: CDR1 SGHRS and CDR2 YFSETQ. The CDR3 totals 15 residues. V was pared by 0 bases and J by 5 bases, with 14 bases between. CDR3 residues: CASSLAMPGQTEAFF. Written as DNA, the CDR3 is TGCGCCAGCAGCTTGGCTATGCCGGGACAAACTGAAGCTTTCTTT.

This chain connects TRBV28 to TRBJ1-1, with 8 bases lining up with TRBD1. The germline gives CDR1 MDHEN, CDR2 SYDVKM. V shed 3 bases, J shed 5 bases, and the junction held 8 bases outside the gene matches. This CDR3 is 15 amino acids long. The CDR3 DNA reads as TGTGCCAGCAGTTTCCCTGGACAGGGCTATACTGAAGCTTTCTTT. This translates into CASSFPGQGYTEAFF.

The rearrangement links TRBV9 to TRBJ1-1, with 8 bases identical to TRBD1. The V gene end was trimmed by 4 bases and the J gene end by 5 bases; junction bases not matched to a gene: 7. CDR1 SGDLS and CDR2 YYNGEE come from the germline V gene. The CDR3 covers 14 residues. Written as DNA, the CDR3 is TGTGCCAGCAGCCTTTCAGGGGGCTTAACTGAAGCTTTCTTT. It is translated as CASSLSGGLTEAFF. The whole variable domain, filled in from reference TRBV9 and TRBJ1-1, reads DSGVTQTPKHLITATGQRVTLRCSPRSGDLSVYWYQQSLDQGLQFLIQYYNGEERAKGNILERFSAQQFPDLHSELNLSSLELGDSALYFCASSLSGGLTEAFFGQGTRLTVV.

The J gene is TRBJ2-3, the V gene TRBV7-2, with D possibly TRBD2 on 5 matching bases. The V gene's germline CDR1 is SGHTA and CDR2 FQGNSA. The V end was cut by 2 bases, the J end by 1 base, with 13 bases between. This CDR3 spans 16 amino acids. Written as DNA, the CDR3 is TGTGCCAGCAGCTTAACGCGCGGGTGGGGCACAGATACGCAGTATTTT. It yields the protein CASSLTRGWGTDTQYF.

This clone was seen just once. This chain uses TRBV28 with TRBJ1-5; tentatively, D is TRBD1 (6 bases). The V end was cut by 5 bases, the J end by 3 bases, with 17 bases between. Per the germline V gene, CDR1 is MDHEN and CDR2 is SYDVKM. This CDR3 region has 16 residues. CDR3 in DNA: TGTGCCAGCAGTGGAATTTCCGGGGGCCCCAATCAGCCCCAGCATTTT. Translation gives CASSGISGGPNQPQHF.

The rearrangement joins TRBV12-2 to TRBJ2-3; TRBD2 is the table's D call, not checked against the DNA. TRBV12-2 represents a pseudogene. The CDR3 sequence is 16 residues long. CDR3 region: CASRFGLAGGPDTQYF. CDR3 sequence (DNA): TGTGCAAGTCGCTTTGGGCTAGCGGGAGGCCCAGATACGCAGTATTTT.

The CDR3 nucleotides are TGCGCCAGCAGTGAGTCCCTCTCCTCAGCGGGAGCCACAGATACGCAGTATTTT. It codes for CASSESLSSAGATDTQYF. The V and J genes are TRBV10-1 and TRBJ2-3; TRBD2 agrees at 8 bases. CDR3 length: 18 amino acids. Germline V gives CDR1 WNHNN, CDR2 SYGVQD (reference sequence). J lost 2 bases, V lost 0 bases, and 10 bases had no gene match.

This clone was seen only once. The V call is TRBV2, the J call TRBJ1-4; a weak D match, TRBD1 (6 bases). Trimming stripped 5 bases from V and 4 bases from J, with 11 bases between. This CDR3 comprises 14 residues. Per germline, CDR1 SNHLY and CDR2 FYNNEI. The chain's CDR3 is CASSKGDNNEKLFF. As DNA, the CDR3 is TGTGCCAGCAGTAAAGGGGACAATAATGAAAAACTGTTTTTT.

This clone turned up a few times. CDR3 sequence (DNA): TGTGCCAGCAGCTTAGCTATGGACAGTTTAGCTTTCTTT. Translation gives CASSLAMDSLAFF. The chain links TRBV11-3 to TRBJ1-1, with a tentative D call TRBD1 (6 bases). The V end was cut by 1 base, the J end by 10 bases, with 13 bases between. This CDR3 spans 13 amino acids. Germline CDR1 and CDR2: SGHNT and YENEEA.